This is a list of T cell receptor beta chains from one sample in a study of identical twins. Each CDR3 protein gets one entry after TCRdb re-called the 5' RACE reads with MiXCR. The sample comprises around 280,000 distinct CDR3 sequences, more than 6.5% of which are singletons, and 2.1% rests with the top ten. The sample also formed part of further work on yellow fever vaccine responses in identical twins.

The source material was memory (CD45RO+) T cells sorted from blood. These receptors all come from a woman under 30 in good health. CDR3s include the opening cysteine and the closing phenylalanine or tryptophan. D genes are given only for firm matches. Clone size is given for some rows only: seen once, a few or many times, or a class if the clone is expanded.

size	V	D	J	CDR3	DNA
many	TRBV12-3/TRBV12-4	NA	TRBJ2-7	CASSNRERNEQYF	TGTGCCAGCAGCAACAGGGAGAGGAACGAGCAGTACTTC
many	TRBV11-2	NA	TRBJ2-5	CASSLNSDRTQYF	TGTGCCAGCAGCTTAAACTCGGACAGGACCCAGTACTTC
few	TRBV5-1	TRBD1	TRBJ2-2	CASSQKTGGIGELFF	TGCGCCAGCAGTCAAAAGACAGGGGGTATCGGGGAGCTGTTTTTT
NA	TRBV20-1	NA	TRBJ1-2	CSARSDSYGYTF	TGCAGTGCAAGATCAGATTCTTATGGCTACACCTTC
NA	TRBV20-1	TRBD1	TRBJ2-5	CSASSTGTAQETQYF	TGCAGTGCTAGTTCGACCGGGACAGCCCAAGAGACCCAGTACTTC
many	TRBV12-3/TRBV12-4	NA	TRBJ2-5	CASSLAEQQETQYF	TGTGCCAGCAGTTTAGCGGAACAGCAAGAGACCCAGTACTTC
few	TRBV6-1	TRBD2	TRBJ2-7	CASSDALAGGPYEQYF	TGTGCCAGCAGTGATGCGCTAGCGGGAGGGCCGTACGAGCAGTACTTC
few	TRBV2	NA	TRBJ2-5	CASGGSGPASGTQYF	TGTGCCAGCGGAGGTTCCGGGCCGGCGTCTGGGACCCAGTACTTC
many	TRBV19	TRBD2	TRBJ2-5	CASSSGFAGGPQETQYF	TGTGCCAGTAGTTCGGGATTCGCGGGAGGCCCTCAAGAGACCCAGTACTTC
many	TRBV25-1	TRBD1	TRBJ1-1	CASTGQGATEAFF	TGTGCCAGCACCGGACAGGGAGCCACTGAAGCTTTCTTT
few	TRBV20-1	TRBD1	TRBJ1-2	CSATGGALSGGYTF	TGCAGTGCTACAGGGGGCGCTTTATCAGGAGGCTACACCTTC
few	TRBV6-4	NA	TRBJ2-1	CASSDATVGEQFF	TGTGCCAGCAGTGACGCGACTGTGGGTGAGCAGTTCTTC
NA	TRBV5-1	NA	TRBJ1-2	CASSTSRQTETYGYTF	TGCGCCAGCAGCACCTCTCGGCAGACAGAGACCTATGGCTACACCTTC
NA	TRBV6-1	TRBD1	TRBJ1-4	CASRTPGQGLSNEKLFF	TGTGCCAGCAGGACTCCGGGACAGGGCCTATCTAATGAAAAACTGTTTTTT
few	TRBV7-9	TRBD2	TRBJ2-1	CASSPSWTSGYNEQFF	TGTGCCAGCAGCCCAAGTTGGACTAGCGGGTACAATGAGCAGTTCTTC
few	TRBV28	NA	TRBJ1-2	CASRKLRPEYYGYTF	TGTGCCAGCAGAAAACTTCGGCCGGAGTACTATGGCTACACCTTC
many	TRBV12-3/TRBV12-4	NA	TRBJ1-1	CASSRLAEAFF	TGTGCCAGCAGTAGACTCGCTGAAGCTTTCTTT
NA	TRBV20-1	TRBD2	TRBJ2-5	CSAPETSGGVRETQYF	TGCAGTGCCCCCGAGACTAGCGGGGGGGTGAGAGAGACCCAGTACTTC
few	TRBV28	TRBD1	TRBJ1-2	CASSPGDRTNYGYTF	TGTGCCAGCAGCCCCGGGGACAGGACTAACTATGGCTACACCTTC
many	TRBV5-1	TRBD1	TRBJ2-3	CASSDRPGQGVDTQYF	TGCGCCAGCAGCGACCGGCCGGGACAGGGGGTGGATACGCAGTATTTT
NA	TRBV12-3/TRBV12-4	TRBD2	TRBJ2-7	CAIRLAGVREQYF	TGTGCCATCAGGCTAGCGGGAGTTAGGGAGCAGTACTTC
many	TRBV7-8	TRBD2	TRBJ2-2	CASSLKSGTNTGELFF	TGTGCCAGCAGCTTAAAGAGCGGGACGAACACCGGGGAGCTGTTTTTT
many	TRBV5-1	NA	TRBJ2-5	CASSLTGQGETQYF	TGCGCCAGCAGCTTGACAGGGCAGGGCGAGACCCAGTACTTC
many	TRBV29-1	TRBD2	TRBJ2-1	CSDRLAGYNEQFF	TGCAGCGACCGACTAGCGGGGTACAATGAGCAGTTCTTC
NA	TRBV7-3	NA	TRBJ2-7	CASSLIGEPGSYEQYF	TGTGCCAGCAGCTTAATCGGTGAGCCAGGGTCCTACGAGCAGTACTTC
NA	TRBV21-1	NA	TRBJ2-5	CASSTRTGEETQYF	TGTGCCAGCAGCACCCGGACAGGGGAAGAGACCCAGTACTTC
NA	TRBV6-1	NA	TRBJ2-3	CASSEPGSSTDTQYF	TGTGCCAGCAGTGAACCGGGCAGCAGCACAGATACGCAGTATTTT
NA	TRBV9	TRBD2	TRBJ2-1	CASSVDSGRAGGYNEQFF	TGTGCCAGCAGCGTAGATAGCGGGAGGGCTGGGGGCTACAATGAGCAGTTCTTC
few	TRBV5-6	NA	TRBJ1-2	CASSFGGYNYSYTF	TGTGCCAGCAGCTTCGGGGGATACAACTATAGCTACACCTTC
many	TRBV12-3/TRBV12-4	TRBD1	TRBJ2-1	CASSTLGQGKSNEQFF	TGTGCCAGCAGTACCTTAGGACAGGGAAAGAGCAATGAGCAGTTCTTC
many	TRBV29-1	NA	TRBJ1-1	CSVAKGGSTEAFF	TGCAGCGTTGCCAAGGGAGGCAGCACTGAAGCTTTCTTT
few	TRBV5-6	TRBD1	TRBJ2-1	CASSLATNTGGGKNEQFF	TGTGCCAGCAGCTTGGCCACAAACACAGGGGGCGGAAAGAATGAGCAGTTCTTC
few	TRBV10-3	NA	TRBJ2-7	CASYGGGGMDEQYF	TGTGCCAGTTATGGGGGCGGGGGTATGGACGAGCAGTACTTC
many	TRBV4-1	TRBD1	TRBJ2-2	CASSPTLDRGRNTGELFF	TGCGCCAGCAGCCCGACATTGGACAGGGGGAGGAACACCGGGGAGCTGTTTTTT
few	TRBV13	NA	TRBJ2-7	CASSSQTDPSYEQYF	TGTGCCAGCAGCTCTCAGACAGACCCTTCCTACGAGCAGTACTTC
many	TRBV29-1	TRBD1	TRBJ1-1	CSVDRQGAGNTEAFF	TGCAGCGTTGATCGGCAGGGGGCCGGGAACACTGAAGCTTTCTTT
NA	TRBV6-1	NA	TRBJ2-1	CASSRGTEPYNEQFF	TGTGCCAGCAGTAGGGGGACTGAACCCTACAATGAGCAGTTCTTC
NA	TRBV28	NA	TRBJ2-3	CASSLGTRTSTDTQYF	TGTGCCAGCAGTTTAGGGACTCGCACGAGCACAGATACGCAGTATTTT
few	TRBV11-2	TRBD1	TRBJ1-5	CASSSDRGYQPQHF	TGTGCCAGCAGCTCGGACAGGGGATATCAGCCCCAGCATTTT
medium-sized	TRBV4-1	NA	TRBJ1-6	CASSLHEGTQGVDSPLHF	TGCGCCAGCAGCTTACACGAGGGGACACAGGGAGTGGATTCACCCCTCCACTTT
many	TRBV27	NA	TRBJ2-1	CASSPPTYTPNNEQFF	TGTGCCAGCAGTCCTCCCACTTACACTCCTAACAATGAGCAGTTCTTC